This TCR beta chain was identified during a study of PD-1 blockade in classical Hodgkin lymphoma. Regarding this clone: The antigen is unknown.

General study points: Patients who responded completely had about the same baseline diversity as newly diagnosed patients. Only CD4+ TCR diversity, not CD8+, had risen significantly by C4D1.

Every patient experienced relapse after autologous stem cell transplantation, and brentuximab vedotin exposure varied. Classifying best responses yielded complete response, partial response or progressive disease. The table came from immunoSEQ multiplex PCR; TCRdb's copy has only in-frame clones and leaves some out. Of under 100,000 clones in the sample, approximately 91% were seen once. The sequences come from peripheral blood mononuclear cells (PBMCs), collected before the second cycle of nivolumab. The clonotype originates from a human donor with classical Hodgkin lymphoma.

CDR3 region: CASSLWAGGNQETQYF. The CDR3 region has the DNA TGTGCCAGCAGTTTATGGGCGGGAGGCAACCAAGAGACCCAGTACTTC. J is TRBJ2-5 and V is TRBV27, with 8 bases fitting TRBD2. The J segment lost 0 bases and the V segment lost 1 base, leaving 4 bases of the junction unmatched. In germline, CDR1 is MNHEY, CDR2 SMNVEV (reference sequence). This CDR3 has 16 amino acids.